Detailed here is one TCR beta chain. This specimen comes from a study of blood T cell repertoires in COVID-19. Seattle-derived patients entered the study during active infection and were followed longitudinally. The ends lost 1 base at V and 4 bases at J; junction bases unmatched: 9. Looked up from germline, CDR1 is LGHDT and CDR2 is YNNKEL (reference sequence). The CDR3 contains 18 residues. Authors' processing steps: By means of reference gene primer amplification, nucleated cell counts were estimated. Assay: immunoSEQ multiplex PCR; the TCRdb copy retains only in-frame clones and omits some. The DNA was the basis for D and trimming; V, J and clone size are from that table. This table has about 95,000 clones, around 90% appearing once.

Sequencing was carried out using peripheral blood. The chain employs TRBV3-1 (or the pseudogene TRBV3-2) and TRBJ2-2; 10 bases are a match to TRBD1. This TCR was recovered from a man aged 55 to 70 with COVID-19, enrolled during active disease. The chain's CDR3 is CASSQGSGQGSGTGELFF. The DNA of the CDR3 is TGTGCCAGCAGCCAAGGCTCGGGACAGGGGTCTGGCACCGGGGAGCTGTTTTTT.